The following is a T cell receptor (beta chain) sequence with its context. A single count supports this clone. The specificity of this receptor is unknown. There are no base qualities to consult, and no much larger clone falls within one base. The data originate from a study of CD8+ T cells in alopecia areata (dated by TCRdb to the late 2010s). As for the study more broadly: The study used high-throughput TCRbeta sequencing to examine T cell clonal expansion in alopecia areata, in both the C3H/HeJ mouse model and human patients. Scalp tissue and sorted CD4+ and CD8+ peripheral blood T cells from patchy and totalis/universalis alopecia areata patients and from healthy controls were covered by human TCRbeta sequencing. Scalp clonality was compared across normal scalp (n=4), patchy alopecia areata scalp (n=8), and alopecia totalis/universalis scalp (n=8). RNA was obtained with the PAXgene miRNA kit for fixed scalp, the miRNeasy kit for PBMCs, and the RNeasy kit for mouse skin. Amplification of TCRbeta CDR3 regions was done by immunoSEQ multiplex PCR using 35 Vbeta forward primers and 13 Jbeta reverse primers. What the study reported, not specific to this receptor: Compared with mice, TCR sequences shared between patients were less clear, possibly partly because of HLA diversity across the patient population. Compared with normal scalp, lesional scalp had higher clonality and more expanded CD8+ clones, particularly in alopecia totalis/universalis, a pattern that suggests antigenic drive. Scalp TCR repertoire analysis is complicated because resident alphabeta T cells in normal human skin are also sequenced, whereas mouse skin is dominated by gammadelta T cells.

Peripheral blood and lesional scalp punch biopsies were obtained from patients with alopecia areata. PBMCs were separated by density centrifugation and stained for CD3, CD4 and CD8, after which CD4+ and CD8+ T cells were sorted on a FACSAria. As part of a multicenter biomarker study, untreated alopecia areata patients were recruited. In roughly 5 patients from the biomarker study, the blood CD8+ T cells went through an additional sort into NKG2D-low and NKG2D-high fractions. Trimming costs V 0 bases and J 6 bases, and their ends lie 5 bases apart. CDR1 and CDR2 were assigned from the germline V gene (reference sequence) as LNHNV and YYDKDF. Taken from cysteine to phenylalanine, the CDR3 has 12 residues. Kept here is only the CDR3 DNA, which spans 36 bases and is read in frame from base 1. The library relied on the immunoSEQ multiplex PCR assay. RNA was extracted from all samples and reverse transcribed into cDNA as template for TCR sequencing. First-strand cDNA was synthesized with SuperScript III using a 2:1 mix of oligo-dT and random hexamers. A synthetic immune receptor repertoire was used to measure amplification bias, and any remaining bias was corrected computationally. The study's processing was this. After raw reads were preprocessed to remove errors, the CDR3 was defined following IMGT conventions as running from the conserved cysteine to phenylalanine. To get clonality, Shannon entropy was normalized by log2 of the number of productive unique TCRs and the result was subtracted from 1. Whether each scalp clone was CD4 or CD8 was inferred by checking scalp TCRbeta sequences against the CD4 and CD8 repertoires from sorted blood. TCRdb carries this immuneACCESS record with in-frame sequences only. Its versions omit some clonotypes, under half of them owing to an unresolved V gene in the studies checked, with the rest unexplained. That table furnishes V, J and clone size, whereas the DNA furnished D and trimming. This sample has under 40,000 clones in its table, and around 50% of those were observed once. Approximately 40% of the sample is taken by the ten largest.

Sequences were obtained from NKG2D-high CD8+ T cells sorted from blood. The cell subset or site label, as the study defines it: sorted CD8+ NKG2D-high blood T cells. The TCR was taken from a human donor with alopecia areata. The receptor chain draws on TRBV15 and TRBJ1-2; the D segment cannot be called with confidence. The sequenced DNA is TGTGCCACCAGCAGAGATCCCCATGGCTACACCTTC. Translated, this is CATSRDPHGYTF.